These 29 T cell receptor beta chains originate from one sample sequenced in a study of post-analysis software for immune sequencing data. Study-wide results and limits: About 5 TRBV segments occurring more often in patients than controls included TRBV5-6, TRBV5-1 and TRBV20-1.

Included in the TCR beta cDNA libraries were unique molecular identifiers. TCRdb recomputed calls from the PCR reads with MiXCR, one row per CDR3 protein. The sample consists of around 500,000 distinct CDR3 sequences, around a third of them appearing once. These receptors have no known antigen. Sequenced input: blood. The receptors stem from a girl aged 2-17 years with multiple sclerosis.

This clonotype has a handful of counts. The CDR3 DNA reads as TGTGCCAGCAGCGGGGGGCCCGATCAGCCCCAGCATTTT. It specifies CASSGGPDQPQHF. V and J are TRBV5-5 and TRBJ1-5; tentative D call: TRBD1 (6 bases). Germline assignment: CDR1 SGHKS and CDR2 YYEKEE (reference sequence). The CDR3 spans 13 residues. V was pared by 4 bases and J by 5 bases, with 10 bases between.

This chain joins TRBV7-9 and TRBJ2-7, with no clear D. The germline V and J ends were trimmed by 1 base and 0 bases, with 16 bases remaining between them. Per germline, CDR1 SEHNR and CDR2 FQNEAQ (reference sequence). This CDR3 spans 17 amino acids. CDR3 loop: CASSLEIAALSSYEQYF. The CDR3 region has the DNA TGTGCCAGCAGCTTAGAAATAGCAGCCTTGAGCTCCTACGAGCAGTACTTC.

V is TRBV20-1 and J is TRBJ1-2, with 8 nucleotides matching TRBD1. The CDR3 is 14 amino acids. The V gene end was trimmed by 3 bases and the J gene end by 6 bases; junction bases not matched to a gene: 9. Germline CDR1 DFQATT, CDR2 SNEGSKA (reference sequence). CDR3 bases: TGCAGTGCTAGTCGGGACAGGTATTATGATGGCTACACCTTC. It specifies CSASRDRYYDGYTF.

For this clonotype: This may come from a read error, since a much larger clone is one base off. This chain uses TRBV20-1 with TRBJ2-1; D gene ambiguous. Trimming removed 5 bases from V and 7 bases from J, with 9 bases in between. CDR1 is DFQATT and CDR2 is SNEGSKA in the germline V gene (reference sequence). This CDR3 spans 11 amino acids. Written as DNA, the CDR3 is TGCAGTGCTGGTCTCCATAATGAGCAGTTCTTC. As protein: CSAGLHNEQFF.

This chain uses TRBV10-3 with TRBJ2-1, with D tentatively TRBD1 (6 bases). This CDR3 has 14 amino acids. Per the germline V gene, CDR1 is ENHRY and CDR2 is SYGVKD. Trimming removed 1 base at V and 7 bases at J, with 11 bases between. Here the CDR3 reads CAISEYSGTNEQFF. The CDR3 DNA reads as TGTGCCATCAGTGAGTATTCGGGGACAAATGAGCAGTTCTTC.

The chain links TRBV5-6 to TRBJ2-7; 7 bases are a match to TRBD2. The J segment lost 0 bases and the V segment lost 0 bases, leaving 6 bases of the junction unmatched. The CDR3 covers 16 residues. From germline, CDR1 is SGHDT and CDR2 YYEEEE. The CDR3 here is CASSLEQRGHSYEQYF. The CDR3 DNA sequence: TGTGCCAGCAGCTTGGAACAGCGGGGCCACTCCTACGAGCAGTACTTC.

The sample holds a few counts of this clonotype. The V and J genes are TRBV29-1 and TRBJ2-3, with D hard to call. The CDR3 contains 14 residues. Trimming took 5 bases from V and 0 from J, leaving 12 bases between them. In germline, CDR1 is SQVTM, CDR2 ANQGSEA. The CDR3 loop is CSVRRLTSTDTQYF. DNA for the CDR3: TGCAGCGTTCGAAGGCTAACTAGCACAGATACGCAGTATTTT.

This clonotype was seen a handful of times. A clone one base away is much larger, so this may be a read error. This sequence joins TRBV5-1 and TRBJ2-5; D remains unclear. This CDR3 contains 11 residues. Per germline, CDR1 SGHRS and CDR2 YFSETQ. The DNA for the CDR3 is TGCGCCAGCAGCTCCCAAGGGACCCAGTACTTC. Its protein product is CASSSQGTQYF.

The V gene is TRBV25-1, the J gene TRBJ1-2, with 7 bases identical to TRBD1. This CDR3 comprises 14 residues. Germline CDR1 reads MGHDK; CDR2 reads SYGVNS. Germline trimming cut 2 bases from V and 4 bases from J; bases unmatched to any gene: 4. CDR3 nucleotides: TGTGCCAGCAGTGAACCGGGACAGACCTATGGCTACACCTTC. Residues: CASSEPGQTYGYTF.

This clonotype was detected only a few times. This chain links TRBV12-3 or TRBV12-4 with TRBJ1-5, with D tentatively TRBD1 (6 bases). The CDR3 spans 14 residues. V was clipped by 6 bases and J by 4 bases, with 13 bases between them. In DNA, the CDR3 is TGTGCCAGCAGCGACCTACAGGGTAATCAGCCCCAGCATTTT. This gives the protein CASSDLQGNQPQHF.

This clonotype was counted a single time. The rearrangement uses TRBV12-3 or TRBV12-4 and TRBJ2-2; TRBD1 aligns across 9 bases. V was pared by 5 bases and J by 7 bases, with 5 bases of the junction left unmatched. This CDR3 region has 14 residues. The CDR3 DNA follows: TGTGCCAGCAGTACGACAGGGGGAGTCGGGGAGCTGTTTTTT. Translated, it gives CASSTTGGVGELFF.

This clonotype was seen more than once but under ten times. The chain has TRBV20-1 and TRBJ1-5; tentatively, D is TRBD1 (5 bases). This CDR3 contains 14 residues. Germline loops: CDR1 DFQATT, CDR2 SNEGSKA (reference sequence). The V end lost 7 bases, the J end lost 3 bases, and 16 bases lay between the germline ends. The CDR3 DNA reads as TGCAGTGTCGGGGCCACAGGATACAATCAGCCCCAGCATTTT. This translates into CSVGATGYNQPQHF.

The rearrangement links TRBV5-1 to TRBJ1-2, with 7 bases identical to TRBD1. The CDR3 runs to 15 residues. Germline CDR1 SGHRS, CDR2 YFSETQ. V lost 4 bases to trimming and J lost 3 bases; unmatched junction nucleotides: 9. The CDR3 DNA reads as TGCGCCAGCAGCCAGCGACAGGGTTCCCACTATGGCTACACCTTC. Its protein is CASSQRQGSHYGYTF.

The sample holds a few counts of this clonotype. This chain connects TRBV12-3 or TRBV12-4 to TRBJ2-5; 10 positions agree with TRBD1. With V trimmed by 8 bases and J by 5 bases, 5 bases remained unmatched. The CDR3 sequence is 13 residues long. The CDR3 protein is CASGDRGAETQYF. The CDR3 bases are TGTGCCAGCGGGGACAGGGGTGCGGAGACCCAGTACTTC.

This chain uses TRBV3-1 with TRBJ2-7, with TRBD2 matching 7 bases. Germline assignment: CDR1 LGHDT and CDR2 YNNKEL (reference sequence). V trimming: 1 base; J trimming: 0 bases; junction bases outside the gene matches: 6. CDR3 length equals 16 residues. CDR3 residues: CASSQGSAGSSYEQYF. The CDR3 DNA is TGTGCCAGCAGCCAAGGATCAGCGGGAAGCTCCTACGAGCAGTACTTC.

This chain joins TRBV4-2 and TRBJ2-3; 10 nucleotides agree with TRBD2. Trimming took 0 bases from V and 6 from J; bases not matched to a gene: 9. Per the germline V gene, CDR1 is LGHNA and CDR2 is YNFKEQ. This CDR3 region has 17 residues. CDR3 coding DNA: TGTGCCAGCAGCCAAGATGGGCTAGCGGGGGAAGGTGATACGCAGTATTTT. This encodes CASSQDGLAGEGDTQYF.

V is TRBV9 and J is TRBJ2-1; D uncertain. CDR1 is SGDLS, CDR2 YYNGEE, per germline. Trimming shortened V by 4 bases and J by 4 bases, and 18 bases separated the two germline ends. The CDR3 has 16 amino acids. The CDR3: CASSPTRTPEYNEQFF. CDR3 in DNA: TGTGCCAGCAGCCCCACCCGGACCCCTGAATACAATGAGCAGTTCTTC.

Of note for this clonotype: The missing conserved phenylalanine or tryptophan at the end of this CDR3 makes a read error likely. This chain joins TRBV7-9 and TRBJ2-6; D might be TRBD1 (6 bases). The CDR3 has 16 amino acids. Trimming took off 5 bases at V and 2 bases at J, with 13 bases between the two ends. Germline V gives CDR1 SEHNR, CDR2 FQNEAQ (reference sequence). CDR3 sequence (DNA): TGTGCCAGCAGCATATTAACAGGGACTGGGGCCAACGTCCTGACTTAC. This encodes CASSILTGTGANVLTY.

V and J are TRBV11-1 and TRBJ2-3; maybe TRBD2 (5 bases). The CDR3 loop spans 14 amino acids. Between the trimmed V and J ends, which lost 5 bases and 6 bases, there was a span of 15 bases. From germline, CDR1 is SGHAT and CDR2 FQDESV (reference sequence). CDR3 bases: TGTGCCAGCAGCCTCCCGAACTCGGGGGATACGCAGTATTTT. Protein: CASSLPNSGDTQYF.

The V call is TRBV29-1, the J call TRBJ1-5; possible D gene TRBD1, 6 bases. The V gene lost 6 bases and the J gene lost 3 bases, with 15 bases spanning the gap. Germline CDR1 is SQVTM and CDR2 is ANQGSEA. The CDR3 length is 14 residues. The CDR3 DNA reads as TGCAGCGTGGGAGACAGGTATAACAATCAGCCCCAGCATTTT. Its protein is CSVGDRYNNQPQHF.

The table lists this clonotype with a few counts. As DNA, the CDR3 is TGTGCCAGCAGCCAAGAATCAGTGAACACTGAAGCTTTCTTT. Protein: CASSQESVNTEAFF. The chain carries TRBV3-1 and TRBJ1-1; D uncertain. Germline V gene lookup returns CDR1 LGHDT and CDR2 YNNKEL (reference sequence). Trimming left V 0 bases short and J 0 bases short, with 5 bases between. The CDR3 consists of 14 residues.

This clonotype has more than one count but fewer than ten. The chain has TRBV20-1 and TRBJ2-5; D may match TRBD1 or TRBD2 (6 bases each). The CDR3 spans 13 residues. V was cut by 5 bases and J by 5 bases, with 15 bases left in between. Germline loops: CDR1 DFQATT, CDR2 SNEGSKA (reference sequence). The CDR3 region has the DNA TGCAGTGCTGGGGGGCAGGGGCGTGAGACCCAGTACTTC. Its translation: CSAGGQGRETQYF.

The chain combines TRBV5-1 with TRBJ2-1; TRBD2 matches at 9 bases. CDR1 and CDR2 (germline): SGHRS, YFSETQ. V shed 0 bases and J 5 bases; nucleotides not matched to a gene: 9. The CDR3 has 17 amino acids. CDR3 DNA: TGCGCCAGCAGCTTGGCCCCCGCTAGCGGGGTTAACAATGAGCAGTTCTTC. Translation: CASSLAPASGVNNEQFF.

This clonotype was counted only a few times. The chain is built from TRBV7-9 and TRBJ1-2; D call uncertain. The CDR3 has 13 residues. Trimming cost V 4 bases and J 4 bases, with 10 bases left between them. Germline V gene lookup returns CDR1 SEHNR and CDR2 FQNEAQ (reference sequence). The CDR3 DNA follows: TGTGCCAGCAGCTACCTCGCGGTCTATGGCTACACCTTC. Its translation is CASSYLAVYGYTF.

The chain carries TRBV5-6 and TRBJ2-5; D ambiguous. V was cut by 4 bases and J by 1 base, with 14 bases left in between. Germline CDR1 reads SGHDT; CDR2 reads YYEEEE. This CDR3 has 15 residues. CDR3 in amino acids: CASSPSDGAQETQYF. CDR3 in DNA: TGTGCCAGCAGCCCGTCGGACGGTGCCCAAGAGACCCAGTACTTC.

This clonotype has only a few counts. The genes are TRBV6-1 and TRBJ1-2; 8 positions agree with TRBD1. Germline loops: CDR1 MNHNS, CDR2 SASEGT. There are 13 residues in the CDR3. V gave up 3 bases and J gave up 6 bases; unmatched junction bases: 3. This CDR3 is CASSDRGLDGYTF. The DNA of the CDR3 is TGTGCCAGCAGTGACAGGGGGCTCGATGGCTACACCTTC.

In this sample, this clonotype turned up once. The V call is TRBV20-1, the J call TRBJ2-1; a weak D match, TRBD1 (5 bases). Germline V CDR1 and CDR2: DFQATT, SNEGSKA (reference sequence). This CDR3 has 12 residues. V was pared by 4 bases and J by 8 bases, with 12 bases between. The CDR3 coding sequence is TGCAGTGCTAATCAGGGTAAGCATGAGCAGTTCTTC. Protein sequence: CSANQGKHEQFF.

The sample holds one count of this clonotype. J is TRBJ2-3 and V is TRBV4-1; 8 bases align to TRBD2. Germline CDR1 MGHRA, CDR2 YSYEKL. J was trimmed by 2 bases and V by 0 bases; bases with no gene match: 7. CDR3 size: 17 residues. As DNA, the CDR3 is TGCGCCAGCAGCCAAGATTTGCGGGGGGCACCCACAGATACGCAGTATTTT. Its protein product is CASSQDLRGAPTDTQYF.

This clonotype has more than one count but fewer than ten. The chain employs TRBV20-1 and TRBJ2-7; D ambiguous. The CDR3 has 12 amino acids. Deletions cut 1 base from V and 2 bases from J, with 6 bases between. Germline CDR1 DFQATT, CDR2 SNEGSKA (reference sequence). The CDR3 here is CSARGETYEQYF. CDR3 DNA: TGCAGTGCTAGAGGAGAAACCTACGAGCAGTACTTC.